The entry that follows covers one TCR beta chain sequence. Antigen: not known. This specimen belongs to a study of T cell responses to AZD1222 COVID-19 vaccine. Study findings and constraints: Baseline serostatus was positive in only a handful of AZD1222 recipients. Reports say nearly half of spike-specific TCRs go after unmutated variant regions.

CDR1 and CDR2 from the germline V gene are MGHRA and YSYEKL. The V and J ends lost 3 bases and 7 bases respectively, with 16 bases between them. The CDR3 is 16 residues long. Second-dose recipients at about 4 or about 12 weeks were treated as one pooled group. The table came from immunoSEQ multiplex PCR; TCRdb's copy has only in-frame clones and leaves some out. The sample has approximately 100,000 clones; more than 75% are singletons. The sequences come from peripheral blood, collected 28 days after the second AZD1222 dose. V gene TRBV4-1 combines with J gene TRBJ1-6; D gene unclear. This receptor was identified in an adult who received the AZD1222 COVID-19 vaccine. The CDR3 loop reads CASSHPGREKNSPLHF. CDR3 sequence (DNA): TGCGCCAGCAGCCACCCGGGAAGGGAGAAGAATTCACCCCTCCACTTT.